The 4 T cell receptor beta chains given below trace back to one sample, sequenced in a study of early T cells in non-severe SARS-CoV-2 infection. TCRdb analysed the 5' RACE reads with MiXCR anew, one entry per CDR3 protein. The data contain approximately 81,000 distinct CDR3 sequences, roughly an eighth of them seen just once; the ten biggest clones take up approximately 5.7%. Sequencing input: whole blood. The source of these receptors is an adult who was a healthcare worker with PCR-confirmed SARS-CoV-2 infection or an uninfected control (not recorded which).

This clonotype was observed at least ten times. The rearrangement uses TRBV18 and TRBJ2-7; D possibly matches TRBD1 or TRBD2 (5 bases each). Trimming stripped 3 bases from V and 2 bases from J, with 14 bases between. The CDR3 has 15 residues. Germline V lookup: CDR1 KGHSH, CDR2 LQKENI. CDR3 DNA sequence: TGTGCCAGCTCACCTTCCGGGATGGGACCCTACGAGCAGTACTTC. Protein: CASSPSGMGPYEQYF.

This clonotype turned up a few times. The chain recombines TRBV29-1 with TRBJ1-2, with TRBD1 as a possible D gene (5 bases). There are 13 residues in the CDR3. The germline CDR1 and CDR2 sequences are SQVTM and ANQGSEA. V gave up 5 bases and J gave up 2 bases, with 12 bases separating them. The CDR3 DNA follows: TGCAGCGTTATCGACAGTGTAAACTATGGCTACACCTTC. This encodes CSVIDSVNYGYTF.

This clonotype appeared a few times. The chain combines TRBV6-1 with TRBJ2-7; TRBD1 agrees at 9 bases. The CDR3 has 13 amino acids. The ends lost 6 bases at V and 6 bases at J; junction bases unmatched: 6. The V gene's germline CDR1 is MNHNS and CDR2 SASEGT. CDR3 amino acids: CASRPGTGSEQYF. The DNA for the CDR3 is TGTGCCAGCAGACCCGGGACAGGGAGCGAGCAGTACTTC.

This chain joins TRBV20-1 and TRBJ2-7, with 7 bases aligning to TRBD1. The CDR3 sequence is 12 residues long. CDR1 DFQATT and CDR2 SNEGSKA come from the germline V gene (reference sequence). The V gene end was trimmed by 3 bases and the J gene end by 4 bases; junction bases not matched to a gene: 3. The CDR3 DNA reads as TGCAGTGCTAGCGTGACAGGGTACGAGCAGTACTTC. Its translation: CSASVTGYEQYF.